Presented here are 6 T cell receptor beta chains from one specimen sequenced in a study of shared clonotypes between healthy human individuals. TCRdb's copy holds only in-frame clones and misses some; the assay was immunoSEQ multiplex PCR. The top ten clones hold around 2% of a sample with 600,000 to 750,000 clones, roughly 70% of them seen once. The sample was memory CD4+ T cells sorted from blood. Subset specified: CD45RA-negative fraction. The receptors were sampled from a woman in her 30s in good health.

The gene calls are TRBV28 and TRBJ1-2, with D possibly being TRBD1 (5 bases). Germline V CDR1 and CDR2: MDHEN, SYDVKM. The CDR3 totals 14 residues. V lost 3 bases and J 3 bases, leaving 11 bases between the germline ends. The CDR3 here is CASSFGGRDYGYTF. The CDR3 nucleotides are TGTGCCAGCAGTTTCGGTGGCAGGGACTATGGCTACACCTTC.

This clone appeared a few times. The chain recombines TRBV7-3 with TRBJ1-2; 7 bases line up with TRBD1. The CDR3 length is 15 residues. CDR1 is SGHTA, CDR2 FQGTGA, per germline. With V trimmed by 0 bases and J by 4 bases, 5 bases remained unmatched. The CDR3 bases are TGTGCCAGCAGCTTAACAGGGGGCTTCGTCTATGGCTACACCTTC. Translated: CASSLTGGFVYGYTF.

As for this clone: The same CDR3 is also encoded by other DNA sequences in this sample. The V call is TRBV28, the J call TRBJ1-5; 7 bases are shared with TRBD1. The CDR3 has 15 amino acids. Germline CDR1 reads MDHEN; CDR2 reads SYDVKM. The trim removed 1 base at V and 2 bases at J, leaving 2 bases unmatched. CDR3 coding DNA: TGTGCCAGCAGTTTATCAGGGGGTCGCAATCAGCCCCAGCATTTT. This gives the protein CASSLSGGRNQPQHF.

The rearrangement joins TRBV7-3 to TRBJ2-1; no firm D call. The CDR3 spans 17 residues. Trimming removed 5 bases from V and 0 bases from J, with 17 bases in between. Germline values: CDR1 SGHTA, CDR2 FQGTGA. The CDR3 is CASSRVGKGSSYNEQFF. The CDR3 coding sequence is TGTGCCAGCAGCCGGGTTGGTAAGGGCAGCTCCTACAATGAGCAGTTCTTC.

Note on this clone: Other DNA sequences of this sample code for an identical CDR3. CDR3 in amino acids: CASSPGTGGNIQYF. The CDR3 bases are TGCGCCAGCAGCCCCGGGACAGGGGGAAACATTCAGTACTTC. V gene TRBV5-1 combines with J gene TRBJ2-4, with 11 positions matching TRBD1. Losses at the gene ends were 4 bases for V and 6 bases for J; bases not matched to a gene: 3. The germline V gene encodes CDR1 SGHRS and CDR2 YFSETQ. The CDR3 spans 14 residues.

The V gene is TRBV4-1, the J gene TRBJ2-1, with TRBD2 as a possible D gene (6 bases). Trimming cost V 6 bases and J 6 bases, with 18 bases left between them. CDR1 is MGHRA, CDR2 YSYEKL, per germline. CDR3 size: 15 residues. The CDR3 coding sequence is TGCGCCAGCAGGGCAATCGGGACTCAGGCCAATGAGCAGTTCTTC. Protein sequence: CASRAIGTQANEQFF.